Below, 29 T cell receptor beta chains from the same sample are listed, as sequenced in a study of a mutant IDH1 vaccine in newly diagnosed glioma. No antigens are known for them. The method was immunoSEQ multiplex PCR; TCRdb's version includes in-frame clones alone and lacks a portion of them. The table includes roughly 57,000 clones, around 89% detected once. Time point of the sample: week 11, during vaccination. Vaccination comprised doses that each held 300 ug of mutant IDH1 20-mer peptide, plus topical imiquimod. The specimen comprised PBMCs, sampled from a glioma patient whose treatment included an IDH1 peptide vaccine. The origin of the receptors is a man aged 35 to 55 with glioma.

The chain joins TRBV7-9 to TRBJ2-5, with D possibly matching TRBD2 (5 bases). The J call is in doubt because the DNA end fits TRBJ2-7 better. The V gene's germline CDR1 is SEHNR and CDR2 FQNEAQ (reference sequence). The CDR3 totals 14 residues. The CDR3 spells CASSLVGGSYEQYF. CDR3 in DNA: TGTGCCAGCAGCTTAGTTGGAGGCTCCTACGAGCAGTACTTC.

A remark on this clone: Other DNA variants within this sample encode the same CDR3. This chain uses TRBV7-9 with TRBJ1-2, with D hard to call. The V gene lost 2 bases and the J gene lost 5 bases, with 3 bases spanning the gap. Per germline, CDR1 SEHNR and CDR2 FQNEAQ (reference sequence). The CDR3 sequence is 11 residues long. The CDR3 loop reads CASSLTYGYTF. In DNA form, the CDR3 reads TGTGCCAGCAGCTTAACATATGGCTACACCTTC.

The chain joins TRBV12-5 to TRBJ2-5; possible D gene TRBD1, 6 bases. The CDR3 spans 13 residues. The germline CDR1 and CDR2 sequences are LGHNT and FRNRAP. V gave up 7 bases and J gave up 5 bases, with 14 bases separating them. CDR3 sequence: CASETGPPETQYF. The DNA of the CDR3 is TGTGCTAGTGAGACAGGCCCTCCCGAGACCCAGTACTTC.

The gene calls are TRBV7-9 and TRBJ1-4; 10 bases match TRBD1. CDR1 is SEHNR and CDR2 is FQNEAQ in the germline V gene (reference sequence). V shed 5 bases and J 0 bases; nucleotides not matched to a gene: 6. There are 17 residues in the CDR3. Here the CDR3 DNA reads TGTGCCAGCAGCCTGACCGGGACAGGGGCAACTAATGAAAAACTGTTTTTT. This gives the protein CASSLTGTGATNEKLFF.

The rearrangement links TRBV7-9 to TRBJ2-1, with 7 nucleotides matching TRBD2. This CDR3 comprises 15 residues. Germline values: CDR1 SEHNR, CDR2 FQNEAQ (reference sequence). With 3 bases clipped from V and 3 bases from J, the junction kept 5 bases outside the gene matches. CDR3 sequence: CASSFSGEIYNEQFF. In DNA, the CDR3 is TGTGCCAGCAGCTTCAGCGGGGAGATCTACAATGAGCAGTTCTTC.

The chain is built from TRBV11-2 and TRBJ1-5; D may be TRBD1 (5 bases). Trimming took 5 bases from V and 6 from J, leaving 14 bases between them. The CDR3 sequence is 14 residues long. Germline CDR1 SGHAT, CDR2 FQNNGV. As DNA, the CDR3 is TGTGCCAGCAGCGGGGCCGGGACGGGTCAGCCCCAGCATTTT. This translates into CASSGAGTGQPQHF.

The CDR3: CASSEAHGGGPSDTQYF. The CDR3 DNA reads as TGTGCCAGCAGTGAAGCGCATGGCGGGGGCCCTTCAGATACGCAGTATTTT. V is TRBV6-1 and J is TRBJ2-3; tentatively, D is TRBD2 (7 bases). With 0 bases removed from V and 4 bases from J, the gap between germline ends came to 17 bases. The length of the CDR3 is 17 residues. The germline CDR1 and CDR2 sequences are MNHNS and SASEGT.

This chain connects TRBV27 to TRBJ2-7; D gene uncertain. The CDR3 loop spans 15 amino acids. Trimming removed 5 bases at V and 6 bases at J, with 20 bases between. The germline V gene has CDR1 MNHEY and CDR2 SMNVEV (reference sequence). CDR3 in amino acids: CASSPRHPRISEQYF. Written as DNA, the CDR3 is TGTGCCAGCAGTCCCAGACACCCTAGGATCTCCGAGCAGTACTTC.

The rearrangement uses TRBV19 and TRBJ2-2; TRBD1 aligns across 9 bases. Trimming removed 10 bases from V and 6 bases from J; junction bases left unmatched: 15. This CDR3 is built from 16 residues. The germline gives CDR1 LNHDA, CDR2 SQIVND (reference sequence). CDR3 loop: CATSYTGGIEAGELFF. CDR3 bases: TGTGCCACCAGCTATACAGGGGGCATCGAGGCCGGGGAGCTGTTTTTT.

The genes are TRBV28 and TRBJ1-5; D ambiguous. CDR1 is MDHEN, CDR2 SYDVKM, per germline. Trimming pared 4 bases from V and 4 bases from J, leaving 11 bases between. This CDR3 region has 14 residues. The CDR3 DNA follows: TGTGCCAGCAGTTCCCGCGGGCAAAATCAGCCCCAGCATTTT. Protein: CASSSRGQNQPQHF.

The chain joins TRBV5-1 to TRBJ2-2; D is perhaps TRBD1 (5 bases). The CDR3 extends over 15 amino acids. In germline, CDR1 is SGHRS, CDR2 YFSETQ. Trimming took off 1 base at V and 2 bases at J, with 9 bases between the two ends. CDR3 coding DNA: TGCGCCAGCAGCTTGAGGCAGGGTAACACCGGGGAGCTGTTTTTT. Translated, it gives CASSLRQGNTGELFF.

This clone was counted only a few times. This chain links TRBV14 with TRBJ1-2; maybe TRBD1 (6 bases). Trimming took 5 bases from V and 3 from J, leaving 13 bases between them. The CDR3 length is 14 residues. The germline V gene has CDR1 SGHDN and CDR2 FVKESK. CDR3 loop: CASSSGGWDYGYTF. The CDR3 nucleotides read TGTGCCAGCAGCTCGGGGGGCTGGGACTATGGCTACACCTTC.

For the CDR3, the DNA is TGTGCCAGCAGCCAAACCCACGGACAGGGTGGCGAGACCCAGTACTTC. Encoded protein: CASSQTHGQGGETQYF. The chain has TRBV4-2 and TRBJ2-5, with 8 nucleotides matching TRBD1. The germline V gene encodes CDR1 LGHNA and CDR2 YNFKEQ. The length of the CDR3 is 16 residues. With 2 bases clipped from V and 5 bases from J, the junction kept 10 bases outside the gene matches.

CDR3 nucleotide sequence: TGCGCCAGCAGCCAAGAGGGGAATCCAGGGGCGACTGAAGCTTTCTTT. Amino acids: CASSQEGNPGATEAFF. The chain uses TRBV4-1 and TRBJ1-1; D perhaps matches TRBD1 (6 bases). Germline V gene lookup returns CDR1 MGHRA and CDR2 YSYEKL. Trimming removed 0 bases at V and 5 bases at J, with 16 bases between. This CDR3 comprises 16 residues.

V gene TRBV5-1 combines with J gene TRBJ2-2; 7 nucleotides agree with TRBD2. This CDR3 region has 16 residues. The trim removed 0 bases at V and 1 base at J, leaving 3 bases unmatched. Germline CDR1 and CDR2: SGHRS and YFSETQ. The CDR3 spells CASSLGPGGNTGELFF. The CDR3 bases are TGCGCCAGCAGCTTGGGTCCGGGAGGGAACACCGGGGAGCTGTTTTTT.

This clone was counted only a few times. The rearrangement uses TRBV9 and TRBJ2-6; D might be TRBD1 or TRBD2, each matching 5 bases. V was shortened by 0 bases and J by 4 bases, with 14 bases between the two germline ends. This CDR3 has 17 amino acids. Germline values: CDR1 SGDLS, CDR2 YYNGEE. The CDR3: CASSVDVQGPGANVLTF. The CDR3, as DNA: TGTGCCAGCAGCGTAGATGTTCAGGGACCCGGGGCCAACGTCCTGACTTTC.

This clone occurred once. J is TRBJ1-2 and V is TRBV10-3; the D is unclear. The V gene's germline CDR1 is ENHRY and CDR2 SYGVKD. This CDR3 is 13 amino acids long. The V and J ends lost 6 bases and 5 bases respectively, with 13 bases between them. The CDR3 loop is CAIREDLRYGYTF. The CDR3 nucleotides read TGTGCCATCAGGGAGGATCTCCGATATGGCTACACCTTC.

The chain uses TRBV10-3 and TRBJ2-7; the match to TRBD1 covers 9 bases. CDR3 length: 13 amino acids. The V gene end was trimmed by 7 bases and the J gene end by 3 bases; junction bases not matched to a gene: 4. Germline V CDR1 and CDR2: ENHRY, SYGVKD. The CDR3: CAITSGQGYEQYV. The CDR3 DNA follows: TGTGCCATCACTTCGGGACAGGGCTACGAGCAGTACGTC.

CDR3: CASSPDRGLIGTGELFF. In DNA form, the CDR3 reads TGCGCCAGCAGCCCCGACAGGGGGCTTATCGGCACCGGGGAGCTGTTTTTT. The chain has TRBV4-1 and TRBJ2-2, with 10 bases aligning to TRBD1. Germline V CDR1 and CDR2: MGHRA, YSYEKL. J gave up 4 bases and V 4 bases, and 9 bases lay outside the gene matches. This CDR3 region has 17 residues.

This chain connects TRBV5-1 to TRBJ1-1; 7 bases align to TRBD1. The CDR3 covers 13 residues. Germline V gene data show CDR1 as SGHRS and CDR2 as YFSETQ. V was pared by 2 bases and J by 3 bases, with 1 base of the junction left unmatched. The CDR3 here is CASSFQGDTEAFF. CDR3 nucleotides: TGCGCCAGCAGCTTTCAGGGGGACACTGAAGCTTTCTTT.

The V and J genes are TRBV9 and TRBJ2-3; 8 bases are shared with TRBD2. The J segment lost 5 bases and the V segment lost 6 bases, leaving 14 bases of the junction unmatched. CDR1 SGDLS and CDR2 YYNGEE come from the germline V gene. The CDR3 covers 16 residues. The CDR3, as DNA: TGTGCCAGCACCAAAGGCGGCCAGCGGGAGATAGATACGCAGTATTTT. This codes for CASTKGGQREIDTQYF.

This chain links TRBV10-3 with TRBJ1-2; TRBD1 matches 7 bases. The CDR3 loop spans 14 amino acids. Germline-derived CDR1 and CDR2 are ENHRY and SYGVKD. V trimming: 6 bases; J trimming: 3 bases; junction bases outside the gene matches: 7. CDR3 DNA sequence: TGTGCCATCAGCCGAACCGGGACAGACTATGGCTACACCTTC. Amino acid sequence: CAISRTGTDYGYTF.

DNA of the CDR3: TGTGCCAGCAGCTCACCCGGGACCGAAAATGGCTACACCTTC. It yields the protein CASSSPGTENGYTF. The J gene is TRBJ1-2, the V gene TRBV7-9; D may be TRBD1 (5 bases). The CDR3 is 14 residues long. Trimming stripped 4 bases from V and 6 bases from J, with 15 bases between. The germline V gene has CDR1 SEHNR and CDR2 FQNEAQ (reference sequence).

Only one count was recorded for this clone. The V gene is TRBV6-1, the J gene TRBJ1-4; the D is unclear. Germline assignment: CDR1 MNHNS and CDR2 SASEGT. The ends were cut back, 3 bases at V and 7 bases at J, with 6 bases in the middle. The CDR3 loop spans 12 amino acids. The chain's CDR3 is CASSDEIEKLFF. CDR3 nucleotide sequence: TGTGCCAGCAGTGACGAGATTGAAAAACTGTTTTTT.

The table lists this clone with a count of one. The CDR3 loop is CASSLRMTGKRGTEAFF. The CDR3 coding sequence is TGTGCCAGCAGCTTAAGGATGACAGGGAAACGCGGCACTGAAGCTTTCTTT. The V call is TRBV7-2, the J call TRBJ1-1; TRBD1 matches at 7 bases. V gave up 2 bases and J gave up 4 bases; unmatched junction bases: 13. Germline-derived CDR1 and CDR2 are SGHTA and FQGNSA. The CDR3 is 17 residues long. Filled out from reference TRBV7-2 and TRBJ1-1, the complete variable domain reads GAGVSQSPSNKVTEKGKDVELRCDPISGHTALYWYRQSLGQGLEFLIYFQGNSAPDKSGLPSDRFSAERTGGSVSTLTIQRTQQEDSAVYLCASSLRMTGKRGTEAFFGQGTRLTVV.

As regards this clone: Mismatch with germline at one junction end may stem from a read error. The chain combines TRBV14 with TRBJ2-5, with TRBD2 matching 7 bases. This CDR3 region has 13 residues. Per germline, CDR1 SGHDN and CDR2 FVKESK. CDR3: CASSQDLGRALNF. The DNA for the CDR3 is TGTGCCAGCAGCCAAGATCTTGGGAGGGCCCTGAACTTC.

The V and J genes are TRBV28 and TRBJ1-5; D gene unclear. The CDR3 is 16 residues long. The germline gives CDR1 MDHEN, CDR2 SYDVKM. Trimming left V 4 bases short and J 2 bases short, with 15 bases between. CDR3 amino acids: CASSSRTAGGNQPQHF. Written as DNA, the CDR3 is TGTGCCAGCAGTTCCCGGACGGCAGGAGGCAATCAGCCCCAGCATTTT.

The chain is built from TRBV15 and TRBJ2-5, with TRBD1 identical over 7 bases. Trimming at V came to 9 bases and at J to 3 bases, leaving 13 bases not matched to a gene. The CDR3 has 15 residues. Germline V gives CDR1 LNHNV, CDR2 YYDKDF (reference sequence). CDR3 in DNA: TGTGCCACAAGGGCGTCGGGACAGTTAAAAGAGACCCAGTACTTC. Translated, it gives CATRASGQLKETQYF. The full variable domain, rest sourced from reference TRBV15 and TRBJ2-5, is DAMVIQNPRYQVTQFGKPVTLSCSQTLNHNVMYWYQQKSSQAPKLLFHYYDKDFNNEADTPDNFQSRRPNTSFCFLDIRSPGLGDTAMYLCATRASGQLKETQYFGPGTRLLVL.

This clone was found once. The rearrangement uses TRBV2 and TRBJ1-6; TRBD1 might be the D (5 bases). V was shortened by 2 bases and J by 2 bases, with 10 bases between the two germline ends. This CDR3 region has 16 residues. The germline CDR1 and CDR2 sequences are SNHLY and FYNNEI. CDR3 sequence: CASSERKGTYNSPLHF. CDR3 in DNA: TGTGCCAGCAGTGAAAGAAAGGGGACCTATAATTCACCCCTCCACTTT.